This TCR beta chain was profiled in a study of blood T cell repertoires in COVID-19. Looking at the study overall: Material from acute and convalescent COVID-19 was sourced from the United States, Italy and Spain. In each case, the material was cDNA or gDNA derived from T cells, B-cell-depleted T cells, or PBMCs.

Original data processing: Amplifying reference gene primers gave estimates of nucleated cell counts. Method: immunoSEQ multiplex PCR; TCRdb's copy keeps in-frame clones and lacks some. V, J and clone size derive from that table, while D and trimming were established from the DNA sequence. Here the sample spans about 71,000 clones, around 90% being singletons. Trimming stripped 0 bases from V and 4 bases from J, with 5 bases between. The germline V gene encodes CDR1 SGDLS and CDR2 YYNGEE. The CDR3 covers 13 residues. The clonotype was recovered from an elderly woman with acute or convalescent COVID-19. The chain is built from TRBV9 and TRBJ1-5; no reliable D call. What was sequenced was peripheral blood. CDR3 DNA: TGTGCCAGCAGCGTAGATCGGAATCAGCCCCAGCATTTT. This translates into CASSVDRNQPQHF.